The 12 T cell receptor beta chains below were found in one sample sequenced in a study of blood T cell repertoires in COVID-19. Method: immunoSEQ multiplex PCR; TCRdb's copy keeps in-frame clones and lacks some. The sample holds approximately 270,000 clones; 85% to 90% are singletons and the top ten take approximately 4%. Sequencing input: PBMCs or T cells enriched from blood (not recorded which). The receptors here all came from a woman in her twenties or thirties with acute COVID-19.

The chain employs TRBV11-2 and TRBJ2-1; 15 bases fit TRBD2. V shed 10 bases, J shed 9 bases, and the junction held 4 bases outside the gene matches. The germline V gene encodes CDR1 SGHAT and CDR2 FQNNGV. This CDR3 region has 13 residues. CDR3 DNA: TGTGCCACCGGACTAGCGGGAGGGGGTGAGCAGTTCTTC. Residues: CATGLAGGGEQFF.

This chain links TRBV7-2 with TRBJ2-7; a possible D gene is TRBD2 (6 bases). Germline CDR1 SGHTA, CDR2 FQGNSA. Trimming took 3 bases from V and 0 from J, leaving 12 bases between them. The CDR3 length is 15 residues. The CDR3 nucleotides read TGTGCCAGCAGCTTGGGACTGGGGAGCTCCTACGAGCAGTACTTC. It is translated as CASSLGLGSSYEQYF.

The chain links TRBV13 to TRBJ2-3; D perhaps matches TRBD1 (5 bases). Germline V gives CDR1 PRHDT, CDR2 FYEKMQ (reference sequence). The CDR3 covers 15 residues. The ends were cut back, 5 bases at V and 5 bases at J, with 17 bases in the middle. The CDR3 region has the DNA TGTGCCAGCAGCCTCCCTAGGGGTTCACAAGATACGCAGTATTTT. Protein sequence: CASSLPRGSQDTQYF.

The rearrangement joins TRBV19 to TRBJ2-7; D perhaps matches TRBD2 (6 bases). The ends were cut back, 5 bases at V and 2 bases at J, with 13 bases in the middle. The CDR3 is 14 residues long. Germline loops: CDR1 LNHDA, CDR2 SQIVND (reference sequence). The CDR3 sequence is CASSWASEAYEQYF. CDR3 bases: TGTGCCAGTAGTTGGGCTAGCGAGGCCTACGAGCAGTACTTC.

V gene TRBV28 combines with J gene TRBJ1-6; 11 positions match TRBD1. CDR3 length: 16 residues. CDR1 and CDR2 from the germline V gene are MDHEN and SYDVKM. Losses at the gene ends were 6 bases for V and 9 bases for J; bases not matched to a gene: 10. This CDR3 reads CASSRGTGTGGSPLHF. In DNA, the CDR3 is TGTGCCAGCAGCCGGGGGACAGGGACAGGGGGTTCACCCCTCCACTTT.

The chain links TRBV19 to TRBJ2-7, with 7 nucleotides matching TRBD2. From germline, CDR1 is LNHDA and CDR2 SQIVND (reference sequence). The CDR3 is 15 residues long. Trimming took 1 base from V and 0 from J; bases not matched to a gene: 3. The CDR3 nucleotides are TGTGCCAGTAGTATAGGCGGCGGGAGCTCCTACGAGCAGTACTTC. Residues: CASSIGGGSSYEQYF.

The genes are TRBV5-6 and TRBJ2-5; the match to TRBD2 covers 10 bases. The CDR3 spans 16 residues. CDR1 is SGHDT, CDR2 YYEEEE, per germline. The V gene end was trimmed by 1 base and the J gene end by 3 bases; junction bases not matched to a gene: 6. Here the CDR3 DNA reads TGTGCCAGCAGCTTGCTCCTAGCGGGAGTGGAAGAGACCCAGTACTTC. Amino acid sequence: CASSLLLAGVEETQYF.

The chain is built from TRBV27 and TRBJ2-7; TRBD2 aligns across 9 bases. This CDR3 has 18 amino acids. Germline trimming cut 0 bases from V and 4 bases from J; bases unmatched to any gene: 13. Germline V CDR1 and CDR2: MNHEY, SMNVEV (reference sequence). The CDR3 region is CASSLSIRGASGTYEQYF. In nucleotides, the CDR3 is TGTGCCAGCAGTTTATCGATAAGAGGCGCTAGCGGGACTTACGAGCAGTACTTC.

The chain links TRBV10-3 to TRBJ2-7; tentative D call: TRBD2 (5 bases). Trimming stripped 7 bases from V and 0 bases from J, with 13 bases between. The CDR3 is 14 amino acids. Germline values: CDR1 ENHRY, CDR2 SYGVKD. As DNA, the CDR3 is TGTGCCATCACCGCGGACGGGATCTCCTACGAGCAGTACTTC. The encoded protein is CAITADGISYEQYF.

The CDR3 bases are TGTGCCAGCAGCCAAGAAGTGAGAGATACGCAGTATTTT. It encodes CASSQEVRDTQYF. This rearrangement joins TRBV14 to TRBJ2-3; D gene unclear. In germline, CDR1 is SGHDN, CDR2 FVKESK. This CDR3 is 13 amino acids long. V was trimmed by 0 bases and J by 5 bases, leaving 6 bases between them.

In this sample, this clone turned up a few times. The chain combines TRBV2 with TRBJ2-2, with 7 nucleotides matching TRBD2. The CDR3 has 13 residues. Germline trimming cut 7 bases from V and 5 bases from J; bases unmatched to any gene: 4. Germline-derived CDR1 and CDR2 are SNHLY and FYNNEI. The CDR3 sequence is CASKGLVTGELFF. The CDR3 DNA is TGTGCCAGCAAAGGACTAGTAACCGGGGAGCTGTTTTTT.

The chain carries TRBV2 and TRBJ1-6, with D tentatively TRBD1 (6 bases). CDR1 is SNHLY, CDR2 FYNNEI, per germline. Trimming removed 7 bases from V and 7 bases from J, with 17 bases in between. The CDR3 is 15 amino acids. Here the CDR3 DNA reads TGTGCCAGCACTGGGGGGGCAGTGATAAATTCACCCCTCCACTTT. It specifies CASTGGAVINSPLHF.